This is a list of T cell receptor beta chains from one sample in a study of CD4 T cells in relation to SARS-CoV-2 and coronaviruses. Their antigens are not known. Assay used: immunoSEQ multiplex PCR; TCRdb lists only in-frame clones, some missing. The sample contains tens of thousands of clones, around 84% of which appear only once. The specimen sequenced was CD4+ T cells from PBMCs, cultured in vitro. These TCRs come from a human donor in good health. Each CDR3 is given with its conserved first and last residue. D genes are given only for firm matches. Only part of the rows carry a size: once, few, many, or a class if the clone is expanded.

d_gene	v_gene	abundance	j_gene	CDR3nt	CDR3aa
.	TRBV29-1	.	TRBJ1-3	TGCAGCGTTGAATCGGGGTTCTCTGGAAACACCATATATTTT	CSVESGFSGNTIYF
.	TRBV2	few	TRBJ1-6	TGTGCCAGCAGTGTGGAACAGCCGCTTAATTCACCCCTCCACTTT	CASSVEQPLNSPLHF
.	TRBV19	once	TRBJ2-4	TGTGCCAGTAGTGTCCCCGGGACATCCGGCATTCAGTACTTC	CASSVPGTSGIQYF
.	TRBV30	.	TRBJ2-4	TGTGCCTGGTGTTCCGGTCTAGCCAAAAACATTCAGTACTTC	CAWCSGLAKNIQYF
.	TRBV3-1/TRBV3-2	.	TRBJ1-2	TGTGCCAGCAGCCAATTCGGGTGGGAGAGTGGCTACACCTTC	CASSQFGWESGYTF
.	TRBV30	.	TRBJ2-3	TGTGCCTGGATATTGGAGGGTATGGGCACAGATACGCAGTATTTT	CAWILEGMGTDTQYF
.	TRBV7-2	.	TRBJ2-5	TGTGCCAGCAGCCCCAATCCGGGACTTCAAGAGACCCAGTACTTC	CASSPNPGLQETQYF
.	TRBV12-3/TRBV12-4	.	TRBJ2-7	TGTGCCAGCGGTTGGGAGACGGGGGAGCAGTACTTC	CASGWETGEQYF
.	TRBV4-3	.	TRBJ1-2	TGCGCCAGCAGCCAAGGAGGGGACTATGGCTACACCTTC	CASSQGGDYGYTF
.	TRBV2	.	TRBJ1-4	TGTGCCGGAGGGCAGGGGACTAATGAAAAACTGTTTTTT	CAGGQGTNEKLFF
.	TRBV5-1	large	TRBJ1-1	TGCGCCAGCAGCTTACCTCGGGCCCCCAACACTGAAGCTTTCTTT	CASSLPRAPNTEAFF
.	TRBV5-1	.	TRBJ2-3	TGCGCCAGCAGTGTCGGATCGCTTATCACAGATACGCAGTATTTT	CASSVGSLITDTQYF
.	TRBV7-9	.	TRBJ2-5	TGTGCCAGCAGCTTCGGCAGGGCGTACCAAGAGACCCAGTACTTC	CASSFGRAYQETQYF
.	TRBV6-6	few	TRBJ2-3	TGTGCCAGCACCCTAACGGGCCCTTACACAGATACGCAGTATTTT	CASTLTGPYTDTQYF
TRBD2	TRBV10-3	.	TRBJ2-7	TGTGCCATCAGTCCCACTAGCGGGAGCTCCTACGAGCAGTACTTC	CAISPTSGSSYEQYF
TRBD2	TRBV2	.	TRBJ2-7	TGTGCCAGCGGCGGTCTACCGGGACTAGCACTAGTCTACGAGCAGTACTTC	CASGGLPGLALVYEQYF
TRBD2	TRBV2	.	TRBJ2-1	TGTGCCAGCAGTGAAGGTTTTGGCGGGGGATACAATGAGCAGTTCTTC	CASSEGFGGGYNEQFF
.	TRBV7-2	once	TRBJ2-1	TGTGCCAGCAGCTTAGCTGTCTCCTGGAATGAGCAGTTCTTC	CASSLAVSWNEQFF
TRBD1	TRBV5-1	.	TRBJ1-3	TGCGCCAGCAGCTTACCGGACAGGGGCTCTGGAAACACCATATATTTT	CASSLPDRGSGNTIYF
TRBD1	TRBV9	.	TRBJ2-5	TGTGCCAGCAGCCCGCGGACAGGGCCAGAGACCCAGTACTTC	CASSPRTGPETQYF
TRBD1	TRBV7-6	.	TRBJ1-3	TGTGCCAGCAGCTTGACAGGGGGCAACCCTGGAAACACCATATATTTT	CASSLTGGNPGNTIYF
.	TRBV19	.	TRBJ2-7	TGTGCCAGTAGCACCTCCCCCTACGAGCAGTACTTC	CASSTSPYEQYF
.	TRBV5-1	.	TRBJ1-1	TGCGCCAGCAGCTTGAGGGGAGGCACTGAAGCTTTCTTT	CASSLRGGTEAFF
.	TRBV7-9	.	TRBJ2-3	TGTGCCAGCAGCTTCGGGAGAACAGATACGCAGTATTTT	CASSFGRTDTQYF
TRBD1	TRBV7-3	.	TRBJ2-3	TGTGCCAGCAGCCCATCGAGGGACAGGGGGGCAGATACGCAGTATTTT	CASSPSRDRGADTQYF
.	TRBV5-4	.	TRBJ1-1	TGTGCCAGCAGCCATCCGGTAGGGAACACTGAAGCTTTCTTT	CASSHPVGNTEAFF
.	TRBV27	.	TRBJ1-1	TGTGCCAGCAGTTTTTCGGGGCCGAACACTGAAGCTTTCTTT	CASSFSGPNTEAFF
TRBD2	TRBV7-2	.	TRBJ2-7	TGTGCCAGCAGCATGACTAGCGGGGGCTACGAGCAGTACTTC	CASSMTSGGYEQYF
TRBD1	TRBV7-6	.	TRBJ1-3	TGTGCCAGCAGCCCCAACGACAGGGCAACTGGAAACACCATATATTTT	CASSPNDRATGNTIYF
.	TRBV25-1	.	TRBJ1-2	TGTGCCAGCAGTGAATACGGGGGACGTTTCGGCTACACCTTC	CASSEYGGRFGYTF
.	TRBV7-2	.	TRBJ2-1	TGTGCCAGCAGCAGGGAGTCGGCGGGGCCACGGAATGAGCAGTTCTTC	CASSRESAGPRNEQFF